This T cell receptor (beta chain) was observed in a study of T cell repertoires in cytomegalovirus infection. Study-level information: Matching HLA type and CMV infection were both indicated by public TCR beta signatures.

Points on this clonotype: The antigen remains undetermined.

Trimming cost V 5 bases and J 7 bases, with 24 bases left between them. The CDR3 loop spans 17 amino acids. TCRdb re-called the reads with MiXCR, one entry per CDR3 protein. The data contain around 500,000 distinct CDR3 sequences, about 42% of them singletons. Source: cultured PBMCs, taken from culture after CMV antigen stimulation. The source of this sequence is a human donor in good health (CMV status not recorded). Some clones in this sample may be carry-over from other donors' samples. The rearrangement uses TRBV12-3 or TRBV12-4 and TRBJ2-1; tentatively, D is TRBD2 (8 bases). The chain's CDR3 is CASSPRGGQLPMNEQFF. The CDR3 DNA is TGTGCCAGCAGTCCCCGGGGGGGACAGCTCCCCATGAATGAGCAGTTCTTC.